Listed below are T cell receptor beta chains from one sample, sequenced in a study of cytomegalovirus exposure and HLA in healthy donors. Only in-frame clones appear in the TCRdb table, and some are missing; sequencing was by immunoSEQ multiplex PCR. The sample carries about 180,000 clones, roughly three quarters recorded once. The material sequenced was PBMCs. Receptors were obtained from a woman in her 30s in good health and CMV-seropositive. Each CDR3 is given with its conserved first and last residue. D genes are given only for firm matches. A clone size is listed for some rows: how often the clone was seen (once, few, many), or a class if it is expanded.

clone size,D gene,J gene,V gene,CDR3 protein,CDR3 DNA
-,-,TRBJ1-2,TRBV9,CASSVASDYGYTF,TGTGCCAGCAGCGTAGCGTCGGACTATGGCTACACCTTC
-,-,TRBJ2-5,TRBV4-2,CASSQEGDSQETQYF,TGTGCCAGCAGCCAAGAAGGCGACAGCCAAGAGACCCAGTACTTC
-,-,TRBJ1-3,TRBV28,CASTYGGRGNTIYF,TGTGCCAGCACCTACGGGGGGCGAGGAAACACCATATATTTT
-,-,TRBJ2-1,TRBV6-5,CASRTGSNEQFF,TGTGCCAGCAGAACAGGGTCCAATGAGCAGTTCTTC
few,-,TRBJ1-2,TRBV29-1,CSVVRTAQEGYTF,TGCAGCGTTGTTAGGACAGCACAGGAGGGCTACACCTTC
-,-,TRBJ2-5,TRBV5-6,CASSLGVTRLQETQYF,TGTGCCAGCAGCTTAGGGGTAACACGGCTCCAAGAGACCCAGTACTTC
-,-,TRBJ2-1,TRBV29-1,CSVMAWRGHYYNEQFF,TGCAGCGTTATGGCGTGGAGGGGGCACTATTACAATGAGCAGTTCTTC
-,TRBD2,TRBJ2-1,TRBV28,CASSFPLAEPSYNEQFF,TGTGCCAGCAGTTTTCCTCTAGCGGAGCCATCCTACAATGAGCAGTTCTTC
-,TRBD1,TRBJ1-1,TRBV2,CASRSDRDTEAFF,TGTGCCAGCAGGTCTGACAGGGACACTGAAGCTTTCTTT
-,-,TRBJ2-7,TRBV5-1,CASSRPGPRGPQYF,TGCGCCAGCAGCCGTCCGGGACCCAGGGGCCCCCAGTACTTC
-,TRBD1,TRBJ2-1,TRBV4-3,CASSLIQQGTGEQFF,TGCGCCAGCAGCCTTATACAGCAGGGGACAGGTGAGCAGTTCTTC
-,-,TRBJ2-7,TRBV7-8,CASSPQEGEQYF,TGTGCCAGCAGCCCACAGGAGGGCGAGCAGTACTTC
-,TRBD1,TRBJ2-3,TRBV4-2,CASSHGEGALTDTQYF,TGTGCCAGCAGCCATGGAGAGGGGGCCCTCACAGATACGCAGTATTTT
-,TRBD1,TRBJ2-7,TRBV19,CASAGQGRSYEQYF,TGTGCCAGTGCCGGACAGGGCCGCTCCTACGAGCAGTACTTC
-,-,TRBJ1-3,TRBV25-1,CASLQGNGNTIYF,TGTGCCAGCCTACAGGGTAATGGAAACACCATATATTTT
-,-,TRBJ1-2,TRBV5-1,CASSFGTREVNYGYTF,TGCGCCAGCAGCTTTGGTACGCGGGAGGTGAACTATGGCTACACCTTC
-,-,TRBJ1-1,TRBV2,CASSEDGFTEAFF,TGTGCCAGCAGTGAAGACGGTTTCACTGAAGCTTTCTTT
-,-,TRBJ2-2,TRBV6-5,CASILSAGELFF,TGTGCCAGCATCCTATCGGCCGGGGAGCTGTTTTTT